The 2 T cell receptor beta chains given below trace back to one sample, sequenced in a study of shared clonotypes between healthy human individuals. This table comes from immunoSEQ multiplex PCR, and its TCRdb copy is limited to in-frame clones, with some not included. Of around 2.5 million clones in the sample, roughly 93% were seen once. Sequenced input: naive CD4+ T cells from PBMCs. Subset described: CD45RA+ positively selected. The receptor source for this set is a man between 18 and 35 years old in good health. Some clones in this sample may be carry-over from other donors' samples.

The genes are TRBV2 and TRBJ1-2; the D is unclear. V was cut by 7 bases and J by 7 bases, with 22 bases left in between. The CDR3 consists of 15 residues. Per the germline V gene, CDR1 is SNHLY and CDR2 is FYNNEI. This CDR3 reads CASTTVVSPLGGYTF. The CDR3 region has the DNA TGTGCCAGCACCACGGTAGTGTCTCCTTTAGGTGGCTACACCTTC.

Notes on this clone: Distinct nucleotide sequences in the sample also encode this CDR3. In DNA form, the CDR3 reads TGTGCCAGTAGTATACAGGGCTACGAGCAGTACTTC. Translated, it gives CASSIQGYEQYF. The chain recombines TRBV19 with TRBJ2-7; D is possibly TRBD1 (5 bases). CDR1 is LNHDA, CDR2 SQIVND, per germline (reference sequence). The CDR3 contains 12 residues. Trimming cost V 2 bases and J 3 bases, with 5 bases left between them.